A selection of T cell receptor beta chains follows, all from one sample in a study of cytomegalovirus exposure and HLA in healthy donors. Here immunoSEQ multiplex PCR was the method, and the copy in TCRdb shows in-frame clones only, minus some. The sample table includes tens of thousands of clones. Sequenced: PBMCs. These receptors were taken from a middle-aged woman in good health and CMV-seropositive. The CDR3 runs from the conserved cysteine through the conserved F or W. The D gene is left open where the match is weak.

D: TRBD2
V: TRBV5-1
J: TRBJ2-5
CDR3: CASSLGTSGSGETQYF
DNA: TGCGCCAGCAGCTTAGGGACTAGCGGGAGCGGGGAGACCCAGTACTTC

D: NA
V: TRBV6-5
J: TRBJ2-7
CDR3: CASSRTVSYEQYF
DNA: TGTGCCAGCAGTCGGACTGTTTCCTACGAGCAGTACTTC

D: TRBD2
V: TRBV28
J: TRBJ2-7
CDR3: CASSLRLAGLYEQYF
DNA: TGTGCCAGCAGCCTCAGACTAGCGGGACTCTACGAGCAGTACTTC

D: NA
V: TRBV9
J: TRBJ2-3
CDR3: CASSVRGSTDTQYF
DNA: TGTGCCAGCAGCGTCCGCGGGAGCACAGATACGCAGTATTTT

D: TRBD1
V: TRBV4-2
J: TRBJ2-7
CDR3: CASSQDGGTGGYEQYF
DNA: TGTGCCAGCAGCCAAGATGGGGGGACAGGGGGCTACGAGCAGTACTTC

D: NA
V: TRBV5-4
J: TRBJ1-1
CDR3: CASSLQGIVSEAFF
DNA: TGTGCCAGCAGCCTTCAGGGGATTGTGAGTGAAGCTTTCTTT

D: TRBD1
V: TRBV5-1
J: TRBJ2-1
CDR3: CASSFDRETYNGQFF
DNA: TGCGCCAGCAGCTTCGACAGGGAAACCTACAATGGGCAGTTCTTC

D: TRBD2
V: TRBV19
J: TRBJ2-5
CDR3: CASKGGVAGLGLQETQYF
DNA: TGTGCCAGTAAAGGCGGGGTAGCGGGGTTGGGCCTTCAAGAGACCCAGTACTTC

D: NA
V: TRBV13
J: TRBJ2-2
CDR3: CASSLDSGNTGELFF
DNA: TGTGCCAGCAGCTTAGATAGCGGGAACACCGGGGAGCTGTTTTTT

D: NA
V: TRBV27
J: TRBJ2-3
CDR3: CASKATDTQYF
DNA: TGTGCCAGCAAAGCCACAGATACGCAGTATTTT

D: NA
V: TRBV6-5
J: TRBJ2-7
CDR3: CASRKQGFVYHEQYF
DNA: TGTGCCAGCAGGAAACAGGGTTTCGTCTATCACGAGCAGTACTTC

D: TRBD2
V: TRBV4-3
J: TRBJ2-3
CDR3: CASSQGWLTERGGTDTQYF
DNA: TGCGCCAGCAGCCAAGGGTGGCTGACAGAGCGGGGGGGCACAGATACGCAGTATTTT

D: NA
V: TRBV30
J: TRBJ2-7
CDR3: CAWSGGRQVIYEQYF
DNA: TGTGCCTGGAGTGGAGGTAGACAGGTGATTTACGAGCAGTACTTC

D: TRBD1
V: TRBV28
J: TRBJ2-7
CDR3: CASSGQGAIRSYEQYF
DNA: TGTGCCAGCAGTGGACAGGGGGCAATAAGGTCCTACGAGCAGTACTTC

D: NA
V: TRBV9
J: TRBJ2-2
CDR3: CASSVGQRGLYTGELFF
DNA: TGTGCCAGCAGCGTAGGACAGCGTGGATTATACACCGGGGAGCTGTTTTTT

D: NA
V: TRBV7-2
J: TRBJ1-2
CDR3: CASSLVPGANYGYTF
DNA: TGTGCCAGCAGCTTAGTACCAGGGGCTAACTATGGCTACACCTTC